This T cell receptor beta chain was obtained from a study of neurological immune-mediated disorders. Study-wide points: The highest TCR clonal expansion occurred in HTLV-1-associated myelopathy; multiple sclerosis fell below healthy controls. There were no CDR3 amino acid sequences shared by expanded clones across subjects, a result suggesting private repertoires in all groups.

This clonotype was observed at least ten times. The antigen is undetermined. The CDR3 covers 11 residues. After removal of 7 bases from V and 5 bases from J, the junction contained 2 bases not matched to a gene. CDR1 and CDR2 (germline): MNHEY, SVGEGT. Synthesis of cDNA was performed by 5'RACE using 10-nucleotide random UMIs. TCRdb re-called the 5' RACE reads with MiXCR, one entry per CDR3 protein. The data contain about 50,000 distinct CDR3 sequences, 9% to 12% of them singletons. Where libraries were unsorted, they were derived from 2 million PBMCs stored at -80 degrees C. J is TRBJ2-7 and V is TRBV6-2 or TRBV6-3, with 7 bases matching TRBD1. The clonotype originates from a woman aged 40 to 55 with HTLV-1-associated myelopathy (HAM/TSP). The sample taken for sequencing was PBMCs. In DNA form, the CDR3 reads TGTGCCAGCAACAGGGGTAACGAGCAGTACTTC. Translation gives CASNRGNEQYF.